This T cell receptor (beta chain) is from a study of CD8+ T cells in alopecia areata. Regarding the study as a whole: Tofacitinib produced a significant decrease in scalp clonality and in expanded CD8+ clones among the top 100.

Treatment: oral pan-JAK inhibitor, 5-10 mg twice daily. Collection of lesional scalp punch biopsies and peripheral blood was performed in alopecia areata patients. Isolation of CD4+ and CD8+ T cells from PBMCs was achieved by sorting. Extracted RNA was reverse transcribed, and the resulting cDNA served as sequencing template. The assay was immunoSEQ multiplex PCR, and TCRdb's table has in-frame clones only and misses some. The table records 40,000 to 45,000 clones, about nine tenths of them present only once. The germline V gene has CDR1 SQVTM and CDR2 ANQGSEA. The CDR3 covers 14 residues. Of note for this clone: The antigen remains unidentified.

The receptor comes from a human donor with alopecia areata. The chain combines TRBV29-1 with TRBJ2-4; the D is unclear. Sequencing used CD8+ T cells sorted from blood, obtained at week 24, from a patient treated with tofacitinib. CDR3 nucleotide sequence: TGCAACGCAATAGTTTTTCTAGCCAAAAACATTCAGTACTTC. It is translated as CNAIVFLAKNIQYF.